The sequence of this T cell receptor beta chain was determined in a study of CD8+CD57+ T cells in acquired aplastic anemia. Turning to the study itself: When averaged, DNA from sorted CD4+ and CD8+ cells came to around 3.1 ug. Healthy-donor CD4+ cells averaged approximately 9.8 million reads. General study findings and limits: CD8+ Simpson's diversity showed no significant patient-control difference. Patients and controls had in common approximately 30 CD8+ CDR3 sequences.

As regards this clonotype: Antigen: not known.

Germline V lookup: CDR1 SGHDN, CDR2 FVKESK. The CDR3 has 13 residues. The V and J ends lost 0 bases and 7 bases respectively, with 9 bases between them. Genomic DNA, serving as template, underwent TCR beta VDJ and CDR3 profiling. Using its own MiXCR run on the reads, TCRdb lists one record per CDR3 protein. The data contain about 170,000 distinct CDR3 sequences, 55% to 75% of them singletons. Sequenced input: sorted CD4+, CD8+, or CD8+CD57+ T cells (not recorded which) from PBMCs. The sequence was obtained from a human donor in good health. The chain couples TRBV14 to TRBJ1-2; D is perhaps TRBD1 (6 bases). The CDR3 nucleotides read TGTGCCAGCAGCCAAGACAGGGGCCGTGGCTACACCTTC. Its translation: CASSQDRGRGYTF.